This TCR beta chain was retrieved from a study of regulatory T cells in long-lasting Graves disease. This clonotype was seen a few times. The antigen remains unidentified. Arm-PCR of CDR3 regions with iRepertoire HTBI primers generated TCR beta libraries. MiXCR, run by TCRdb on the multiplex PCR reads, gives a single entry per CDR3 protein. Of about 450,000 distinct CDR3 sequences listed, around 20% are singletons. Regarding the study as a whole: New patients shared fewer public clonotypes (roughly 1,000) than persistent patients did (over 2,500).

This CDR3 is built from 14 residues. CDR1 LNHDA and CDR2 SQIVND come from the germline V gene (reference sequence). Trimming shortened V by 3 bases and J by 2 bases, and 8 bases separated the two germline ends. Time point defined: persistent/refractory GD, antithyroid drugs over 5 years with positive TRAb. PBMC RNA was the source of the TCR library. V and J are TRBV19 and TRBJ1-5; D remains unclear. This clonotype was sampled from a female donor with Graves disease. Here the sequenced sample was peripheral blood mononuclear cells (PBMCs), taken when the disease was refractory, from a patient treated with antithyroid drugs. The CDR3: CASSMVAGNQPQHF. CDR3 coding DNA: TGTGCCAGTAGTATGGTGGCCGGCAATCAGCCCCAGCATTTT.